This T cell receptor beta chain was identified in a study of blood T cell repertoires in COVID-19. Turning to the study itself: Acute-phase and convalescent COVID-19 samples originated in the United States, Italy and Spain. PBMCs, B-cell-depleted T cells, or T cells provided the cDNA or gDNA that made up the material.

Original methodology: By means of reference gene primer amplification, nucleated cell counts were estimated. Profiled with immunoSEQ multiplex PCR; TCRdb holds only in-frame clones, not every one. V and J calls plus clone size are reproduced from that table; the DNA served to infer D and trimming. The table lists hundreds of thousands of clones, more than 80% of them singletons, with approximately 1.4% in the top ten. Sequencing used peripheral blood. This TCR was sampled from a young woman with active or convalescent COVID-19.

The CDR3 region is CAISPERTGTEAFF. The CDR3 coding sequence is TGTGCCATCAGTCCCGAACGGACGGGGACTGAAGCTTTCTTT. V is TRBV10-3 and J is TRBJ1-1; D is ambiguous. Germline CDR1 reads ENHRY; CDR2 reads SYGVKD. This CDR3 comprises 14 residues. The V gene lost 5 bases and the J gene lost 5 bases, with 15 bases spanning the gap.